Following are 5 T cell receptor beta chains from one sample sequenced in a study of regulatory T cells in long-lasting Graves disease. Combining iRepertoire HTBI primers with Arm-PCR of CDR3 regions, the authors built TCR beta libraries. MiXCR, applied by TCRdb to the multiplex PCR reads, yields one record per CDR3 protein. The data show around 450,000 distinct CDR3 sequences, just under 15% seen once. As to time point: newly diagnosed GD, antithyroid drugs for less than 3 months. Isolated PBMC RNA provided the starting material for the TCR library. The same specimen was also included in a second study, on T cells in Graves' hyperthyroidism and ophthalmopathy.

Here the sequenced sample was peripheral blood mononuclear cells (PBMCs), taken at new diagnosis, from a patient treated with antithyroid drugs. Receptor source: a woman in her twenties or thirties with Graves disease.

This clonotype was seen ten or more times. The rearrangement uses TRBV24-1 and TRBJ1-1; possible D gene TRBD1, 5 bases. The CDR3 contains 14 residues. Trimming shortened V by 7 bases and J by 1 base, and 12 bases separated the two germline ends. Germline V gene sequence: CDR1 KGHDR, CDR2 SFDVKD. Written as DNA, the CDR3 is TGTGCCACCAGGCCCCCGGGGGGGAACACTGAAGCTTTCTTT. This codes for CATRPPGGNTEAFF.

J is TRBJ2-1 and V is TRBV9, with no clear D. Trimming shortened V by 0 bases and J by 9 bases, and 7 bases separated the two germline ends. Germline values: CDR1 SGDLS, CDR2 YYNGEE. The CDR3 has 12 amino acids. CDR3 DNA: TGTGCCAGCAGCGTAGACGACGGTGAGCAGTTCTTC. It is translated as CASSVDDGEQFF.

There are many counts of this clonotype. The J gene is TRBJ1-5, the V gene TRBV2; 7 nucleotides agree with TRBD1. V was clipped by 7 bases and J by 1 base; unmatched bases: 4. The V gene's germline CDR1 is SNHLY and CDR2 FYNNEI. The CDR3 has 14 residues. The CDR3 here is CASKKGQSNQPQHF. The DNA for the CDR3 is TGTGCCAGCAAGAAGGGACAGAGCAATCAGCCCCAGCATTTT.

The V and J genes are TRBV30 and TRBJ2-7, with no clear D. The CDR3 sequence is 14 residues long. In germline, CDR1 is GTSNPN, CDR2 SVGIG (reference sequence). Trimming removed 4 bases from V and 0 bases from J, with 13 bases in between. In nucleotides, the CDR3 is TGTGCCTGGAAATTGGTATTAAGCTCCTACGAGCAGTACTTC. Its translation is CAWKLVLSSYEQYF.

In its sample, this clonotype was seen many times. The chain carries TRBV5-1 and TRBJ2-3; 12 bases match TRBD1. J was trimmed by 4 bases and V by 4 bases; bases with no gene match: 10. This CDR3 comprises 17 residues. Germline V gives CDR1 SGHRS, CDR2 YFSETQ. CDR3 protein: CASSADLGTGGADTQYF. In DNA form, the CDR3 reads TGCGCCAGCAGCGCAGACCTCGGGACAGGGGGCGCAGATACGCAGTATTTT.